These 28 T cell receptor beta chains were sequenced from one sample in a study of cytomegalovirus exposure and HLA in healthy donors. Data came from immunoSEQ multiplex PCR; TCRdb stores just in-frame clones and leaves some out. The sample holds approximately 180,000 clones, about 82% seen once. The sequencing sample was made of PBMCs. All receptors come from a woman between 18 and 30 years old in good health and CMV-seronegative.

The chain couples TRBV5-1 to TRBJ2-1; D unclear. Trimming shortened V by 2 bases and J by 0 bases, and 9 bases separated the two germline ends. The CDR3 length is 15 residues. From germline, CDR1 is SGHRS and CDR2 YFSETQ. CDR3: CASSLETGSYNEQFF. CDR3 sequence (DNA): TGCGCCAGCAGCTTAGAGACTGGCTCCTACAATGAGCAGTTCTTC.

The chain uses TRBV5-4 and TRBJ2-2; 8 nucleotides agree with TRBD2. Germline values: CDR1 SGHNT, CDR2 YYREEE (reference sequence). The CDR3 sequence is 14 residues long. With 3 bases clipped from V and 7 bases from J, the junction kept 5 bases outside the gene matches. The CDR3: CASSSGGVVGELFF. The CDR3 bases are TGTGCCAGCAGCTCCGGGGGGGTTGTCGGGGAGCTGTTTTTT.

The chain couples TRBV6-1 to TRBJ2-7; 9 nucleotides line up with TRBD1. Germline V gene data show CDR1 as MNHNS and CDR2 as SASEGT. The J segment lost 3 bases and the V segment lost 6 bases, leaving 6 bases of the junction unmatched. The CDR3 loop spans 14 amino acids. The chain's CDR3 is CASSQDRGIYEQYF. The CDR3 bases are TGTGCCAGCAGCCAAGACAGGGGGATCTACGAGCAGTACTTC.

V is TRBV7-9 and J is TRBJ1-1; no clear D. The V gene's germline CDR1 is SEHNR and CDR2 FQNEAQ (reference sequence). V lost 3 bases, J lost 5 bases, and 7 bases lay in between. The CDR3 spans 12 residues. The CDR3 protein is CASSLSKTEAFF. In DNA, the CDR3 is TGTGCCAGCAGCTTGAGCAAAACTGAAGCTTTCTTT. Full variable domain (outside the CDR3, taken from reference TRBV7-9 and TRBJ1-1): DTGVSQNPRHKITKRGQNVTFRCDPISEHNRLYWYRQTLGQGPEFLTYFQNEAQLEKSRLLSDRFSAERPKGSFSTLEIQRTEQGDSAMYLCASSLSKTEAFFGQGTRLTVV.

The V call is TRBV11-2, the J call TRBJ2-7; possible D gene TRBD2, 5 bases. Germline V lookup: CDR1 SGHAT, CDR2 FQNNGV. V dropped 7 bases and J dropped 5 bases, with 12 bases sitting between them. This CDR3 comprises 12 residues. CDR3 DNA: TGTGCCAGCACGGCTAGCCTTGACGAGCAGTACTTC. It encodes CASTASLDEQYF.

The chain joins TRBV28 to TRBJ1-1; 7 bases map to TRBD1. This CDR3 comprises 14 residues. From germline, CDR1 is MDHEN and CDR2 SYDVKM. Trimming took 7 bases from V and 1 from J; bases not matched to a gene: 6. In DNA, the CDR3 is TGTGCCAGCAAGAGGACAGGCGAGAACACTGAAGCTTTCTTT. This codes for CASKRTGENTEAFF.

This rearrangement joins TRBV5-1 to TRBJ2-3; 8 bases are shared with TRBD2. The germline V gene encodes CDR1 SGHRS and CDR2 YFSETQ. The CDR3 consists of 17 residues. The junction had 10 bases not matched to a gene; V was cut back by 0 bases and J by 4 bases. The CDR3 nucleotides are TGCGCCAGCAGCTTGGTAGTCGGGGGGGCAACTTCAGATACGCAGTATTTT. Amino acid sequence: CASSLVVGGATSDTQYF. Complete variable domain (other parts from reference TRBV5-1 and TRBJ2-3): KAGVTQTPRYLIKTRGQQVTLSCSPISGHRSVSWYQQTPGQGLQFLFEYFSETQRNKGNFPGRFSGRQFSNSRSEMNVSTLELGDSALYLCASSLVVGGATSDTQYFGPGTRLTVL.

This chain connects TRBV4-1 to TRBJ1-3, with 7 bases matching TRBD1. V lost 4 bases, J lost 1 base, and 7 bases stayed unmatched. CDR3 length: 16 amino acids. Germline CDR1 MGHRA, CDR2 YSYEKL. The CDR3, as DNA: TGCGCCAGCAGCCGAGGCAGGGGGGAATCTGGAAACACCATATATTTT. This gives the protein CASSRGRGESGNTIYF.

The gene calls are TRBV5-1 and TRBJ2-5; D perhaps matches TRBD1 (5 bases). Trimming removed 3 bases from V and 5 bases from J, with 20 bases in between. Looked up from germline, CDR1 is SGHRS and CDR2 is YFSETQ. The length of the CDR3 is 16 residues. The CDR3 nucleotides are TGCGCCAGCAGCTCCGGCGGATCGTCTAGGGGCGAGACCCAGTACTTC. As protein: CASSSGGSSRGETQYF.

The chain has TRBV7-6 and TRBJ2-7; D is perhaps TRBD2 (5 bases). V gave up 5 bases and J gave up 0 bases, with 14 bases separating them. Germline-derived CDR1 and CDR2 are SGHVS and FNYEAQ. The CDR3 consists of 15 residues. The CDR3 is CASSPAAGGSYEQYF. The DNA of the CDR3 is TGTGCCAGCAGCCCGGCCGCGGGCGGCTCCTACGAGCAGTACTTC.

The chain links TRBV19 to TRBJ1-5; weak D call: TRBD1 (5 bases). Trimming took off 2 bases at V and 5 bases at J, with 13 bases between the two ends. Germline values: CDR1 LNHDA, CDR2 SQIVND (reference sequence). The CDR3 runs 15 residues. In DNA, the CDR3 is TGTGCCAGTAGTATATTGGGGGGGGGTGATCAGCCCCAGCATTTT. Encoded protein: CASSILGGGDQPQHF.

The rearrangement uses TRBV19 and TRBJ2-7; 8 bases fit TRBD1. The CDR3 length is 15 residues. CDR1 and CDR2 from the germline V gene are LNHDA and SQIVND (reference sequence). With V trimmed by 3 bases and J by 4 bases, 8 bases remained unmatched. The CDR3 loop reads CASSIGTGLGYEQYF. The CDR3 region has the DNA TGTGCCAGTAGTATCGGGACAGGCTTAGGGTACGAGCAGTACTTC.

The chain employs TRBV4-1 and TRBJ1-6, with 10 bases that match TRBD1. Germline V gene data show CDR1 as MGHRA and CDR2 as YSYEKL. With V trimmed by 0 bases and J by 12 bases, 14 bases remained unmatched. The length of the CDR3 is 18 residues. The CDR3 here is CASSQDEDRGSFGQPLHF. The CDR3 nucleotides are TGCGCCAGCAGCCAAGATGAGGACAGGGGGTCTTTCGGTCAACCCCTCCACTTT.

V usage is TRBV30 and J usage is TRBJ2-2; D possibly corresponds to TRBD2 (5 bases). With 0 bases removed from V and 5 bases from J, the gap between germline ends came to 10 bases. There are 14 residues in the CDR3. Germline V lookup: CDR1 GTSNPN, CDR2 SVGIG (reference sequence). The CDR3 region is CAWSVLGLTGELFF. The CDR3 nucleotides are TGTGCCTGGAGTGTACTAGGACTTACCGGGGAGCTGTTTTTT.

The chain employs TRBV18 and TRBJ2-3; TRBD2 is a possible D gene (6 bases). V shed 1 base and J shed 3 bases, with 11 bases lying between them. The CDR3 length is 15 residues. Germline V CDR1 and CDR2: KGHSH, LQKENI. CDR3 DNA: TGTGCCAGCTCACCACAGCAGGGAGGTACAGATACGCAGTATTTT. This sequence encodes CASSPQQGGTDTQYF.

V is TRBV5-1 and J is TRBJ1-2; 8 bases line up with TRBD1. The CDR3 spans 14 residues. Losses at the gene ends were 4 bases for V and 4 bases for J; bases not matched to a gene: 6. Germline values: CDR1 SGHRS, CDR2 YFSETQ. The DNA of the CDR3 is TGCGCCAGCAGCCAAACGGGACAGGTCTATGGCTACACCTTC. Amino acids: CASSQTGQVYGYTF.

The chain uses TRBV9 and TRBJ2-7, with 9 bases aligning to TRBD1. J gave up 2 bases and V 4 bases, and 13 bases lay outside the gene matches. The CDR3 sequence is 17 residues long. The germline gives CDR1 SGDLS, CDR2 YYNGEE. The CDR3 DNA reads TGTGCCAGCAGCCCAAACCTCCCCGGGACAGGGACCTACGAGCAGTACTTC. It codes for CASSPNLPGTGTYEQYF.

J is TRBJ2-1 and V is TRBV4-1; 14 positions match TRBD2. Trimming removed 5 bases from V and 3 bases from J; junction bases left unmatched: 6. Germline V gene data show CDR1 as MGHRA and CDR2 as YSYEKL. The CDR3 has 17 residues. The CDR3 is CASSGLAGGPNYNEQFF. Here the CDR3 DNA reads TGCGCCAGCAGCGGACTAGCGGGAGGCCCTAACTACAATGAGCAGTTCTTC.

This clone was observed a few times. The chain has TRBV21-1 and TRBJ1-4; the table's D call, TRBD1, has no DNA check behind it. TRBV21-1 is a recognized pseudogene. This CDR3 has 15 residues. In nucleotides, the CDR3 is TGTGCCAGCAGCAAGGGGACAGGATTGAATGAAAAACTGTTTTTT. Translating it yields CASSKGTGLNEKLFF.

This clone was seen just once. The chain is built from TRBV5-1 and TRBJ1-1, with unresolved D. Trimming took off 6 bases at V and 2 bases at J, with 20 bases between the two ends. The CDR3 has 16 residues. Germline V gene sequence: CDR1 SGHRS, CDR2 YFSETQ. The CDR3 nucleotides are TGCGCCAGCACTCTTACGAGCCAAAATTCCAACACTGAAGCTTTCTTT. This sequence encodes CASTLTSQNSNTEAFF.

This clone showed up just once. V and J are TRBV6-4 and TRBJ2-1; 12 nucleotides line up with TRBD2. The J segment lost 8 bases and the V segment lost 6 bases, leaving 2 bases of the junction unmatched. The CDR3 contains 13 residues. Germline loops: CDR1 MRHNA, CDR2 SNTAGT. CDR3 nucleotide sequence: TGTGCCAGCAGGGCTAGCGGGAGGGATGAGCAGTTCTTC. Its protein product is CASRASGRDEQFF.

The chain employs TRBV6-1 and TRBJ2-3, with TRBD2 identical over 7 bases. Germline V gives CDR1 MNHNS, CDR2 SASEGT. This CDR3 spans 15 amino acids. The J segment lost 3 bases and the V segment lost 7 bases, leaving 10 bases of the junction unmatched. The CDR3 nucleotides are TGTGCCAGCACCTTGAGCAGCGGGGTAACAGATACGCAGTATTTT. This gives the protein CASTLSSGVTDTQYF.

This sequence joins TRBV11-2 and TRBJ1-4; the D gene is possibly TRBD1 (6 bases). CDR3 size: 15 residues. V was pared by 4 bases and J by 3 bases, with 12 bases between. Looked up from germline, CDR1 is SGHAT and CDR2 is FQNNGV. CDR3 sequence (DNA): TGTGCCAGCAGCTCCACAGGGATGGCTAATGAAAAACTGTTTTTT. Protein: CASSSTGMANEKLFF.

The chain has TRBV6-4 and TRBJ2-2; 8 nucleotides line up with TRBD2. Trimming removed 3 bases from V and 6 bases from J; junction bases left unmatched: 3. This CDR3 spans 14 amino acids. Per germline, CDR1 MRHNA and CDR2 SNTAGT. The CDR3 sequence: CASSEGLVAGELFF. For the CDR3, the DNA is TGTGCCAGCAGTGAGGGACTAGTTGCCGGGGAGCTGTTTTTT.

This chain links TRBV7-9 with TRBJ1-2, with TRBD1 matching over 10 bases. V was clipped by 5 bases and J by 7 bases; unmatched bases: 13. This CDR3 has 16 residues. The germline V gene encodes CDR1 SEHNR and CDR2 FQNEAQ (reference sequence). The CDR3 DNA reads TGTGCCAGCAGCAACCCTCCGGGACAGGGGACGGCTGGCTACACCTTC. Amino acid sequence: CASSNPPGQGTAGYTF.

This clone was recorded once. CDR3 residues: CASSPDRRSGNTIYF. In DNA form, the CDR3 reads TGTGCCAGCAGTCCGGACAGACGCTCTGGAAACACCATATATTTT. This sequence joins TRBV27 and TRBJ1-3; tentatively, D is TRBD1 (6 bases). The CDR3 contains 15 residues. CDR1 and CDR2 (germline): MNHEY, SMNVEV (reference sequence). Trimming stripped 5 bases from V and 0 bases from J, with 11 bases between.

The chain joins TRBV4-2 to TRBJ1-4; the D gene is possibly TRBD1 (5 bases). Germline loops: CDR1 LGHNA, CDR2 YNFKEQ. Trimming removed 7 bases from V and 0 bases from J, with 9 bases in between. This CDR3 contains 14 residues. The CDR3 nucleotides are TGTGCCAGCACCAGGGCCCCAACTAATGAAAAACTGTTTTTT. Translated, it gives CASTRAPTNEKLFF.

This rearrangement joins TRBV28 to TRBJ1-2; a possible D gene is TRBD1 (6 bases). The CDR3 contains 16 residues. V gave up 6 bases and J gave up 4 bases, with 21 bases separating them. Germline V gene data show CDR1 as MDHEN and CDR2 as SYDVKM. The CDR3 DNA reads as TGTGCCAGCAGCTCCGGACAGTTTATCGACTCCTATGGCTACACCTTC. As protein: CASSSGQFIDSYGYTF.